In this sample, the clone carrying this TCR beta chain turned up a few times. MiXCR, applied by TCRdb to the RT-PCR reads, yields one record per CDR3 protein. The data contain under 950,000 distinct CDR3 sequences, roughly 20% of them singletons. These data are taken from a study of response to subunit inactivated influenza vaccine. The CDR3 sequence is 16 residues long. CDR1 is SGHAT and CDR2 is FQNNGV in the germline V gene. Germline trimming cut 3 bases from V and 7 bases from J; bases unmatched to any gene: 13. The chain carries TRBV11-2 and TRBJ2-7; TRBD1 aligns across 9 bases. Source: PBMCs from blood, taken 4 to 6 days after vaccination. This sequence originates from a man aged 50-60 years who received an inactivated influenza vaccine. The CDR3 bases are TGTGCCAGCAGCTTGGACAGGGGTTCGAGGGGGGGTGAGCAGTACTTC. It is translated as CASSLDRGSRGGEQYF.